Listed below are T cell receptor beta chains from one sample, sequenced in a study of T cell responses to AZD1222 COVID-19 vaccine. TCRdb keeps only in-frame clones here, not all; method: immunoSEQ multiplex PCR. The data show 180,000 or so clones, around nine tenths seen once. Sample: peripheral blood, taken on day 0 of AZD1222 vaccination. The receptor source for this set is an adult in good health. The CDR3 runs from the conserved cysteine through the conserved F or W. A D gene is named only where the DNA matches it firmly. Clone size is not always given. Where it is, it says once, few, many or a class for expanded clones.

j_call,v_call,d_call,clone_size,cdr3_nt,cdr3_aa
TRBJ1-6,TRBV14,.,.,TGTGCCAGCAGCCAAGAGGTGGATAATTCACCCCTCCACTTT,CASSQEVDNSPLHF
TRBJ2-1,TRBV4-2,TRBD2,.,TGTGCCAGCAGCCAGGGTTTTAGCGGGAGTGGGTACAATGAGCAGTTCTTC,CASSQGFSGSGYNEQFF
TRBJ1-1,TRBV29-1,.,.,TGCAGCGTTCCGACCACTCTGGACAGCGAGGGCTGGGGCACTGAAGCTTTCTTT,CSVPTTLDSEGWGTEAFF
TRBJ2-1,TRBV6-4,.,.,TGTGCCAGCAGTGACTCTCATGAGTTTCGACCTTACAATGAGCAGTTCTTC,CASSDSHEFRPYNEQFF
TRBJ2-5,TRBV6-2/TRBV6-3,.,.,TGTGCCAGCAGTTTGGGCGGTGGTGGTTGGGCCCAGTACTTC,CASSLGGGGWAQYF
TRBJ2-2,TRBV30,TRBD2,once,TGTGCCTGGAGTCGGGGAGGGCTAGCGGGAGGGCCGAACACCGGGGAGCTGTTTTTT,CAWSRGGLAGGPNTGELFF
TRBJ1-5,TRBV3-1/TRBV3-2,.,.,TGTGCCAGCAGCCAAGGGACTGCCTATAGCAATCAGCCCCAGCATTTT,CASSQGTAYSNQPQHF
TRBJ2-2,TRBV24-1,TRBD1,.,TGTGCCACCAGTGAAAAGGGGGCTTATTTCACCGGGGAGCTGTTTTTT,CATSEKGAYFTGELFF
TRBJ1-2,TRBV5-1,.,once,TGCGCCAGCAGCTTGGGTATAGGCGACTATGGCTACACCTTC,CASSLGIGDYGYTF
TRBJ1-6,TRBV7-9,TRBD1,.,TGTGCCAGCAGGGGACAGGAGAATTCACCCCTCCACTTT,CASRGQENSPLHF
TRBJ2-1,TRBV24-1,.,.,TGTGCCACCAGTCCCGGGACCTTCTACAATGAGCAGTTCTTC,CATSPGTFYNEQFF
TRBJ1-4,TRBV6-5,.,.,TGTGCCACCGCGGACCCAAATGAAAAACTGTTTTTT,CATADPNEKLFF
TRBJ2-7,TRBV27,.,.,TGTGCCAGCAGTTTATCGGCTCCTAGCGAGCAGTACTTC,CASSLSAPSEQYF
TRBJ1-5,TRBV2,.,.,TGTGCCAGCAGTGGGGCAGCCGCAAGCAATCAGCCCCAGCATTTT,CASSGAAASNQPQHF
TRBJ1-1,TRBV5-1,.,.,TGCGCCAGCAGTTCCCAGGAGGCGGCTGAAGCTTTCTTT,CASSSQEAAEAFF
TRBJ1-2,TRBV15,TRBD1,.,TGTGCCACCAGCAGAGATGGACAGGGGCAGAATGGCTACACCTTC,CATSRDGQGQNGYTF
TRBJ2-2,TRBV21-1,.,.,TGTGCCAGCAGCAAAGGGAGAGACTACACCGGGGAGCTGTTTTTT,CASSKGRDYTGELFF
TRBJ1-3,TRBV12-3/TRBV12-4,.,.,TGTGCCAGCACCGTACAGGGTTTGGGCACCATATATTTT,CASTVQGLGTIYF
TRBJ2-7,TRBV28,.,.,TGTGCCAGCAGTTTTGACGGCAGCTCCTACGAGCAGTACTTC,CASSFDGSSYEQYF
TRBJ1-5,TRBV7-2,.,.,TGTGCCAGCAGCTTAGAAGGCCAGCCCCAGCATTTT,CASSLEGQPQHF
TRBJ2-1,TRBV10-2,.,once,TGCGCCAGCAGTCCGAACCTCCTACCGACTAGTGGGTCCTACAATGAGCAGTTCTTC,CASSPNLLPTSGSYNEQFF
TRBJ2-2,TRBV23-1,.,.,TGCGCCAGCAGGGCGGGGTTGACTCGAACCGGGGAGCTGTTTTTT,CASRAGLTRTGELFF
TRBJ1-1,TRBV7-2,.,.,TGTGCCAGCAGCCCCAATACAGGGAACACTGAAGCTTTCTTT,CASSPNTGNTEAFF
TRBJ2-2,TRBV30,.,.,TGTGCCTGGAGTGTAGCCGGGGAGCTGTTTTTT,CAWSVAGELFF
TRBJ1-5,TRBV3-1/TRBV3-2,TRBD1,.,TGTGCCAGCAGCCAAGGGGACAGGGTGGCTCAGCCCCAGCATTTT,CASSQGDRVAQPQHF
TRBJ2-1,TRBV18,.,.,TGTGCCAGCTCACCATCGAGGCCCAACTCCTACAATGAGCAGTTCTTC,CASSPSRPNSYNEQFF
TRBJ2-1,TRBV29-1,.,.,TGCAGCGTTCTGTTCTATGAGCAGTTCTTC,CSVLFYEQFF
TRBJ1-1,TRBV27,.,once,TGTGCCAGCAGTTCCTTCAAAGTTACAGGGAAGGAAGCTTTCTTT,CASSSFKVTGKEAFF
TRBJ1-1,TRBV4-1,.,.,TGCGCCAGCAGCCAAGAATGGGGTCCCGGACAGACTGAAGCTTTCTTT,CASSQEWGPGQTEAFF
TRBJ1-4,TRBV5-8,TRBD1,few,TGTGCCAGCAGCCGGACTCGGACAGGGGTTGAAAAACTGTTTTTT,CASSRTRTGVEKLFF
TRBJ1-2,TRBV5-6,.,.,TGTGCCAGCAGCTCGGGACAAATCGATGGCTACACCTTC,CASSSGQIDGYTF
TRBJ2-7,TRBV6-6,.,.,TGTGCCAGCAAAACAGGGTCGGCCTACGAGCAGTACTTC,CASKTGSAYEQYF
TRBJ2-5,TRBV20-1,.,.,TGCAGTGCTCGGGAACAAGAGACCCAGTACTTC,CSAREQETQYF
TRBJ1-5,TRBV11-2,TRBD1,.,TGTGCCAGCAGCTTAGAGCAGGGGGTGACTCAGCCCCAGCATTTT,CASSLEQGVTQPQHF
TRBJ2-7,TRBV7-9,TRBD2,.,TGTGCCAGCAGCTTAGCGATGGCAGGGAGGGCCTACGAGCAGTACTTC,CASSLAMAGRAYEQYF
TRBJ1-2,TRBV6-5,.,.,TGTGCCAGCGAGGGGAGGCCCTCGGGAAAGAGTGGCTACACCTTC,CASEGRPSGKSGYTF
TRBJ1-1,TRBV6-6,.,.,TGTGCCAGCAGTTACTCGGGGGGTTACACTGAAGCTTTCTTT,CASSYSGGYTEAFF